This is a list of T cell receptor beta chains from one sample in a study of identical twins. MiXCR, run by TCRdb on the 5' RACE reads, gives a single entry per CDR3 protein. The sample includes a few hundred thousand distinct CDR3 sequences, approximately 9.1% seen only once; the top ten take around 8.6%. Input material: naive T cells sorted from blood. These receptors all come from a woman in her 50s in good health. CDR3s include the opening cysteine and the closing phenylalanine or tryptophan. Fields, in order: D gene, J gene, V gene, clone size, CDR3 protein, CDR3 DNA. A D gene is named only where the DNA matches it firmly. Expanded clones are given a class, and other clones once, few, many or no size at all.

-	TRBJ1-1	TRBV29-1	few	CSVDLGPSVGSEAFF	TGCAGCGTTGACCTAGGGCCCTCCGTAGGGAGTGAAGCTTTCTTT
TRBD1	TRBJ1-6	TRBV12-5	many	CASGLVHLVTGKGQDSPLHF	TGTGCTAGTGGTTTGGTACATCTTGTGACAGGGAAAGGACAGGATTCACCCCTCCACTTT
-	TRBJ1-6	TRBV10-3	-	CAISGRSQTAGSPLHF	TGTGCCATCAGTGGGAGATCACAAACAGCGGGTTCACCCCTCCACTTT
-	TRBJ2-3	TRBV7-2	many	CASSLAADTQYF	TGTGCCAGCAGCTTAGCGGCAGATACGCAGTATTTT
-	TRBJ1-2	TRBV20-1	-	CSALTVEGYGYTF	TGCAGTGCCTTGACAGTAGAGGGCTATGGCTACACCTTC
-	TRBJ2-7	TRBV9	few	CASSEGGDAYEQYF	TGTGCCAGCAGCGAGGGCGGGGACGCCTACGAGCAGTACTTC
-	TRBJ2-3	TRBV10-3	-	CAISEGAPVTDTQYF	TGTGCCATCAGTGAGGGGGCCCCGGTCACAGATACGCAGTATTTT
TRBD2	TRBJ2-7	TRBV5-1	few	CASSLETSTFGEQYF	TGCGCCAGCAGCTTGGAGACTAGCACCTTCGGCGAGCAGTACTTC
TRBD1	TRBJ1-5	TRBV5-6	-	CASSLGGGVDQPQHF	TGTGCCAGCAGCTTGGGAGGGGGCGTCGATCAGCCCCAGCATTTT
-	TRBJ2-2	TRBV9	many	CASSVVGGANTGELFF	TGTGCCAGCAGCGTAGTCGGGGGAGCAAACACCGGGGAGCTGTTTTTT
TRBD1	TRBJ1-1	TRBV29-1	few	CSVETGAEAFF	TGCAGCGTTGAAACAGGGGCTGAAGCTTTCTTT
TRBD2	TRBJ2-2	TRBV7-9	-	CASSPHPPGLAGVTGELFF	TGTGCCAGCAGCCCCCACCCTCCCGGACTAGCGGGAGTTACCGGGGAGCTGTTTTTT
TRBD2	TRBJ2-2	TRBV6-4	-	CASRPRTSAGELFF	TGTGCCAGCAGGCCTAGGACTAGCGCCGGGGAGCTGTTTTTT
-	TRBJ2-3	TRBV5-1	-	CASSFGAGSTDTQYF	TGCGCCAGCAGCTTCGGGGCCGGGAGCACAGATACGCAGTATTTT
-	TRBJ2-1	TRBV15	few	CATSRVGRYEQFF	TGTGCCACCAGCAGGGTGGGTCGGTATGAGCAGTTCTTC
-	TRBJ2-2	TRBV5-5	-	CASSPHHGELFF	TGTGCCAGCAGCCCCCATCACGGGGAGCTGTTTTTT
-	TRBJ2-1	TRBV24-1	many	CATSDSDINEQFF	TGTGCCACCAGTGACTCAGACATCAATGAGCAGTTCTTC
TRBD2	TRBJ2-3	TRBV5-1	many	CASSLDSGRPGDTQYF	TGCGCCAGCAGCTTGGATAGCGGGAGGCCGGGAGATACGCAGTATTTT
-	TRBJ2-7	TRBV20-1	-	CSATTAGRFYEQYF	TGCAGTGCTACGACAGCGGGTCGTTTCTACGAGCAGTACTTC
-	TRBJ2-5	TRBV20-1	many	CSARWEETQYF	TGCAGTGCTAGATGGGAAGAGACCCAGTACTTC
TRBD1	TRBJ1-1	TRBV20-1	-	CSARIPRGTGRLLEAFF	TGCAGTGCTAGGATTCCCAGGGGGACAGGCAGACTGTTAGAAGCTTTCTTT
-	TRBJ2-1	TRBV7-6	-	CASSDRQEQFF	TGTGCCAGCAGCGACCGACAGGAGCAGTTCTTC
TRBD2	TRBJ2-5	TRBV24-1	-	CATSGQGRGEETQYF	TGTGCCACCAGTGGGCAAGGGAGGGGAGAAGAGACCCAGTACTTC
-	TRBJ2-1	TRBV12-3/TRBV12-4	-	CASSPGKGPAGVEQFF	TGTGCCAGCAGTCCGGGCAAGGGCCCCGCAGGCGTTGAGCAGTTCTTC
TRBD2	TRBJ2-3	TRBV29-1	many	CSVTSGLAGGSPPDTQYF	TGCAGCGTCACGTCCGGACTAGCGGGAGGAAGCCCCCCAGATACGCAGTATTTT
-	TRBJ2-7	TRBV20-1	many	CSAQPDTLYEQYF	TGCAGTGCTCAACCGGACACCCTCTACGAGCAGTACTTC
-	TRBJ2-3	TRBV20-1	few	CSARSLSEEPTDTQYF	TGCAGTGCTAGATCCCTTTCGGAGGAGCCCACAGATACGCAGTATTTT
TRBD2	TRBJ2-3	TRBV4-1	-	CASSQDRTSGRMYTQYF	TGCGCCAGCAGCCAAGATCGGACTAGCGGGAGAATGTATACGCAGTATTTT
TRBD2	TRBJ2-3	TRBV3-1	few	CASRGLADGKDTQYF	TGTGCCAGCCGTGGACTAGCAGACGGCAAAGATACGCAGTATTTT
TRBD1	TRBJ1-1	TRBV10-3	many	CAISEGGTGNTEAFF	TGTGCCATCAGTGAAGGTGGGACAGGGAACACTGAAGCTTTCTTT
TRBD1	TRBJ2-1	TRBV12-3/TRBV12-4	-	CAGTGDYNEQFF	TGTGCCGGGACAGGCGACTACAATGAGCAGTTCTTC
-	TRBJ2-3	TRBV2	many	CASTGKRQASTDTQYF	TGTGCCAGCACGGGGAAAAGGCAGGCTAGCACAGATACGCAGTATTTT
-	TRBJ2-1	TRBV24-1	few	CATSGDSNNEQFF	TGTGCCACCAGTGGTGACAGTAACAATGAGCAGTTCTTC
-	TRBJ1-2	TRBV20-1	few	CSAGVPMGYTF	TGCAGTGCGGGGGTGCCCATGGGCTACACCTTC
-	TRBJ1-2	TRBV11-2	-	CASSKQGPYGYTF	TGTGCCAGCAGCAAACAGGGTCCCTATGGCTACACCTTC
TRBD2	TRBJ2-1	TRBV19	few	CASNTGTSGIYEQFF	TGTGCCAGTAACACCGGGACTAGCGGGATCTATGAGCAGTTCTTC
-	TRBJ2-3	TRBV5-1	-	CASSGAIPDTQYF	TGCGCCAGCAGTGGGGCTATTCCAGATACGCAGTATTTT
-	TRBJ1-3	TRBV7-9	few	CASSPPQIGNTIYF	TGTGCCAGCAGCCCTCCCCAGATTGGAAACACCATATATTTT
TRBD2	TRBJ2-3	TRBV2	many	CASKGLADTDTQYF	TGTGCCAGCAAGGGACTAGCGGACACAGATACGCAGTATTTT
TRBD1	TRBJ2-1	TRBV7-9	-	CASSLEGWTGSPNEQFF	TGTGCCAGCAGCTTAGAGGGTTGGACAGGAAGCCCCAATGAGCAGTTCTTC
-	TRBJ1-2	TRBV25-1	few	CASQFPGLTGYTF	TGTGCCAGTCAGTTTCCGGGATTGACTGGCTACACCTTC